This T cell receptor (beta chain) was captured by sequencing in a study of PD-1 blockade in mismatch repair-deficient tumors. In the study overall: Enrolled about 2013-2017, patients had progressing, pretreated mismatch repair-deficient cancers of about a dozen types.

Worth noting for this clone: Its specificity is unknown.

The repertoire was sequenced with immunoSEQ multiplex PCR; TCRdb's copy has only in-frame clones and lacks some. The sample records tens of thousands of clones, around four fifths being singletons. General study results and limits: Tumor-resident clones, often undetectable pretreatment in blood, expanded then contracted after pembrolizumab.

V shed 6 bases and J shed 1 base, with 12 bases lying between them. From germline, CDR1 is MNHEY and CDR2 SVGAGI. This CDR3 has 15 amino acids. Three pembrolizumab responders had their TCRs sequenced. This chain uses TRBV6-5 with TRBJ2-2, with D maybe TRBD1 (5 bases). This TCR came from an adult with mismatch repair-deficient cancer. The sample here was peripheral blood, taken 4 weeks after starting pembrolizumab. The CDR3 region has the DNA TGTGCCAGCAGGCCGCCTGGACAGAACACCGGGGAGCTGTTTTTT. It translates to CASRPPGQNTGELFF.